This T cell receptor (beta chain) was observed in a study of early T cells in non-severe SARS-CoV-2 infection. Per the germline V gene, CDR1 is SGHNT and CDR2 is YYREEE (reference sequence). The CDR3 runs 18 residues. The V gene end was trimmed by 0 bases and the J gene end by 5 bases; junction bases not matched to a gene: 11. Study outcomes and limitations: A preference for anti-spike CD8 responses marked VDJdb matching, which missed private and CD4 specificities.

Individual cDNA molecules were tagged with unique molecular identifiers, the study reported. TCRdb reprocessed the 5' RACE reads with MiXCR, giving one entry per CDR3 protein. The top ten clones hold roughly 4.8% of a sample with fewer than 85,000 distinct CDR3 sequences, 8.5% to 10% of them seen once. Note on this clonotype: Its antigen remains unknown.

This TCR came from an adult who was a healthcare worker with PCR-confirmed SARS-CoV-2 infection or an uninfected control (not recorded which). The chain links TRBV5-4 to TRBJ2-2, with 9 nucleotides matching TRBD2. The sample comprised whole blood. CDR3 nucleotides: TGTGCCAGCAGCTTGGCCGCCGGGGCGGGAGGGAGGACCGGGGAGCTGTTTTTT. Its translation is CASSLAAGAGGRTGELFF. Full variable domain (outside the CDR3, taken from reference TRBV5-4 and TRBJ2-2): ETGVTQSPTHLIKTRGQQVTLRCSSQSGHNTVSWYQQALGQGPQFIFQYYREEENGRGNFPPRFSGLQFPNYSSELNVNALELDDSALYLCASSLAAGAGGRTGELFFGEGSRLTVL.